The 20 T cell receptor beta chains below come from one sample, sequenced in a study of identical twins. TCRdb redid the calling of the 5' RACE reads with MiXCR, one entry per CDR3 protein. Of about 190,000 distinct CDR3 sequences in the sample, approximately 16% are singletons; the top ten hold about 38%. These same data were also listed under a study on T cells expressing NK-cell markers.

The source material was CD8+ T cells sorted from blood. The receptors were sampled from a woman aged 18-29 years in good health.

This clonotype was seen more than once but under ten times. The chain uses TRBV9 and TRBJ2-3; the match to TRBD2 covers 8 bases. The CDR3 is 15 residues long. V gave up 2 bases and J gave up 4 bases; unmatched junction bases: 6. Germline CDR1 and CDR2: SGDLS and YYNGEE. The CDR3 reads CASSVSPGRADTQYF. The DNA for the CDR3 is TGTGCCAGCAGCGTTTCCCCCGGGAGGGCAGATACGCAGTATTTT.

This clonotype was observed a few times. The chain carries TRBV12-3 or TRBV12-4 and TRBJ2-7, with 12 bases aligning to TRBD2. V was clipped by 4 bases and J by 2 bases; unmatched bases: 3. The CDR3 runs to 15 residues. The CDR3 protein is CASSYLAGGPYEQYF. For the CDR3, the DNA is TGTGCCAGCAGTTATCTAGCGGGGGGGCCCTACGAGCAGTACTTC.

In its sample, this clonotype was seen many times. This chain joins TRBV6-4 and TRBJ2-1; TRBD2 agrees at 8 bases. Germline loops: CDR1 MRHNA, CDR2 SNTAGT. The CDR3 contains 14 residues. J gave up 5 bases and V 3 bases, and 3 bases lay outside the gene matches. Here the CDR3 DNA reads TGTGCCAGCAGTGAAGCGGGGGAACACAATGAGCAGTTCTTC. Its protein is CASSEAGEHNEQFF.

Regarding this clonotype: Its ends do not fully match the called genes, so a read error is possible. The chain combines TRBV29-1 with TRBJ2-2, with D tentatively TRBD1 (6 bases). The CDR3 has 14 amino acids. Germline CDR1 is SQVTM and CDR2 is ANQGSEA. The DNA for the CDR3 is TGCAGCGTTGATGTACAGGGTAACACCGGGGAGCTGATTTTT. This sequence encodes CSVDVQGNTGELIF.

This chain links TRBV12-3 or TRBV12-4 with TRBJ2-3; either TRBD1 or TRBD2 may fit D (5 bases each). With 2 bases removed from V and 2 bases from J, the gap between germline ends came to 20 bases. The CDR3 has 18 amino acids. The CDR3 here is CASSLIPRDLANTDTQYF. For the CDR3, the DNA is TGTGCCAGCAGTTTAATCCCCCGGGACCTCGCGAACACAGATACGCAGTATTTT.

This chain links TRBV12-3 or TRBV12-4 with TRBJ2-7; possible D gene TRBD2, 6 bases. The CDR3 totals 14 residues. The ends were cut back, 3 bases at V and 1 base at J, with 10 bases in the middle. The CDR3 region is CASSFSRGSYEQYF. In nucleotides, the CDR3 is TGTGCCAGCAGTTTCTCTCGGGGGTCCTACGAGCAGTACTTC.

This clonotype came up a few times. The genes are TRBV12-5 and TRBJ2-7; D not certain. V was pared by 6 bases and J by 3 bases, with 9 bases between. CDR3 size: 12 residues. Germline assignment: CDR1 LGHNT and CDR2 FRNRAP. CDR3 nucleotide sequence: TGTGCTAGTGGCTTCGACAACTACGAGCAGTACTTC. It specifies CASGFDNYEQYF.

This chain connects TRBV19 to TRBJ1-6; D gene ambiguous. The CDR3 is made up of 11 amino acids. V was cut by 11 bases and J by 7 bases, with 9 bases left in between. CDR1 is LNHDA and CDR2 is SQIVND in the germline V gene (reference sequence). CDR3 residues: CAGGLNSPLHF. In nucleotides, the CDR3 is TGTGCCGGAGGGCTAAATTCACCCCTCCACTTT.

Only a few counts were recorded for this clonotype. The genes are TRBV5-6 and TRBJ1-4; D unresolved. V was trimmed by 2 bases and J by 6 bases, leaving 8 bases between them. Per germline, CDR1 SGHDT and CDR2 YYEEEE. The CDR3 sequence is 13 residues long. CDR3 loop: CASSFVLDEKLFF. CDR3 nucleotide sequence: TGTGCCAGCAGCTTTGTGTTGGATGAAAAACTGTTTTTT.

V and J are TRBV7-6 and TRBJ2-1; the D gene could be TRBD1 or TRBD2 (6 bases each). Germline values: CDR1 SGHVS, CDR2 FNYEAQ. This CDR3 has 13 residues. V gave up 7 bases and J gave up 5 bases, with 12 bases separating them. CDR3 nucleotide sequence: TGTGCCAGCAATGGGGGGCTAAACAATGAGCAGTTCTTC. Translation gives CASNGGLNNEQFF.

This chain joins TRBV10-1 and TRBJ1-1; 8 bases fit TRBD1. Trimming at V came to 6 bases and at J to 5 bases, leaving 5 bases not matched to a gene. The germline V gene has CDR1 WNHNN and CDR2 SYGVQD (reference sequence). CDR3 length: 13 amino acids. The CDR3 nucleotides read TGCGCCAGCAGGGGTACAGGGGGAACTGAAGCTTTCTTT. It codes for CASRGTGGTEAFF.

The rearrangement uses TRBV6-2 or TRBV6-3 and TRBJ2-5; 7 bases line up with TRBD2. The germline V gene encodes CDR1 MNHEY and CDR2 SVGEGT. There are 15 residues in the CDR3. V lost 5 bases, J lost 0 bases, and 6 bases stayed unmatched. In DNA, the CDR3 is TGTGCCAGCAGTCGCTCACTAGCGAACCAAGAGACCCAGTACTTC. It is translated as CASSRSLANQETQYF.

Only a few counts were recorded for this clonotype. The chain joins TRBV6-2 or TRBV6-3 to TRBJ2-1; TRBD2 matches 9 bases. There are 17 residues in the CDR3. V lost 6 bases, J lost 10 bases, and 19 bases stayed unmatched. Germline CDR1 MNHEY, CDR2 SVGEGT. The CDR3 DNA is TGTGCCAGCAGCTGGGGTCCGGCGGGAGGGCCGATGGGCGAGCAGTTCTTC. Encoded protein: CASSWGPAGGPMGEQFF.

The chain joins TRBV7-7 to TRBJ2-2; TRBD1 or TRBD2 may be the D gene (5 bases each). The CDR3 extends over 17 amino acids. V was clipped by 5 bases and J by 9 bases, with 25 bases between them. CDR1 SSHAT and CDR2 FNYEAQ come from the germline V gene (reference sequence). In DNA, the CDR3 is TGTGCCAGCAGCCCTTATGCCGGGACCCAGCATACCCGGGAGCTGTTTTTT. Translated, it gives CASSPYAGTQHTRELFF.

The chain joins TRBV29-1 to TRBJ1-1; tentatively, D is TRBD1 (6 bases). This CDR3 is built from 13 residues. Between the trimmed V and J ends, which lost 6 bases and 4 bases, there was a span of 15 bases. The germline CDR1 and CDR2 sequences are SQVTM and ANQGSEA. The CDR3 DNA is TGCAGCGTCAACAGGGTGGGGTCCACTGAAGCTTTCTTT. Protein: CSVNRVGSTEAFF.

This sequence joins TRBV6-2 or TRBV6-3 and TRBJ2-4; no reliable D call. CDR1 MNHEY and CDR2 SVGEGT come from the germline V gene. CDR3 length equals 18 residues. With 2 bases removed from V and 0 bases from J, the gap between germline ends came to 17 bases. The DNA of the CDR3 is TGTGCCAGCAGTTACCCCACGATGGGCCCTCAAGCCAAAAACATTCAGTACTTC. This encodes CASSYPTMGPQAKNIQYF.

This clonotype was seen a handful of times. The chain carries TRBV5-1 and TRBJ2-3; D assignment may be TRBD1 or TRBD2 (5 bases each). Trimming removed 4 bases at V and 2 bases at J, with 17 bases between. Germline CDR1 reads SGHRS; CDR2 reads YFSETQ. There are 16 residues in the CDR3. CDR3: CASSTALRDPTDTQYF. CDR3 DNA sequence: TGCGCCAGCAGCACCGCACTCCGGGACCCCACAGATACGCAGTATTTT. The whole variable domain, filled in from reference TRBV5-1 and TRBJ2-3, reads KAGVTQTPRYLIKTRGQQVTLSCSPISGHRSVSWYQQTPGQGLQFLFEYFSETQRNKGNFPGRFSGRQFSNSRSEMNVSTLELGDSALYLCASSTALRDPTDTQYFGPGTRLTVL.

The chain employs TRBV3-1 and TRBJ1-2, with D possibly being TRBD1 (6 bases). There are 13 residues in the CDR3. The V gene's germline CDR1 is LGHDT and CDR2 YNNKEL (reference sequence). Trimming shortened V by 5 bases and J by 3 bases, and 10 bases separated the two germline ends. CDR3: CASSYGQYYGYTF. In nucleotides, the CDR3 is TGTGCCAGCAGCTACGGACAGTACTATGGCTACACCTTC.

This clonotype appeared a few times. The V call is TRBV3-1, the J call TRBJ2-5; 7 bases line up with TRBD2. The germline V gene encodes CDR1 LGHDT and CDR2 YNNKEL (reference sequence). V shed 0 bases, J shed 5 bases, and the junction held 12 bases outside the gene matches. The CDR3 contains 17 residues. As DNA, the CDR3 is TGTGCCAGCAGCCAAGATAGGGCGGGGGACCGTTGGGAGACCCAGTACTTC. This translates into CASSQDRAGDRWETQYF.

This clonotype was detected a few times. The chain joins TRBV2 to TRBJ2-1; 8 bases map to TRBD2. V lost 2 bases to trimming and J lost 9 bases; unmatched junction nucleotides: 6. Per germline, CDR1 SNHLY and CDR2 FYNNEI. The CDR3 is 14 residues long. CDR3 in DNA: TGTGCCAGCAGTGAATACGGGGGGGCGGCTGAGCAGTTCTTC. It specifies CASSEYGGAAEQFF.